This TCR beta chain came from a study of shared clonotypes between healthy human individuals (dated by TCRdb to 2020 to 2022). For the study in its entirety: The cohort included three men and a couple of women between 18 and 49 years of age. For each donor, CD4 naive and CD4 memory were each given three plates, CD8 naive was given two plates, and CD8 memory was given one plate. To estimate repertoire size and how much clonotypes are shared between individuals, the study performed deep sequencing of blood TCR repertoires from a few healthy adults. To increase sequencing depth and limit assay-specific biases, TCR repertoire library preparation and sequencing were carried out by different laboratories using diverse techniques. Leukapheresis yielded between about 0.94 and 8.9 billion PBMCs per donor.

A note on this clone: Its specific antigen is unknown. Per-base qualities were not stored, and no clone one base away is much larger.

The paper as a whole reports these results and caveats: Incomplete sequencing was indicated by rarefaction of sorted-subset datasets, despite the large sequencing depth. Larger estimated clonotype richness was generally found for naive subsets than for memory subsets. Pairwise subsampling led to the expectation that sequencing depth would affect the degree of clonotype sharing among donors. The small number of donors limited the genetic and exposure-history diversity represented. When a handful of donors were compared, the shared fraction of clonotypes was around 4.6% for naive CD4, more than 3% for naive CD8, roughly 2.5% for memory CD4, and roughly 0.43% for memory CD8. Only blood was sampled, and tissue TCR repertoires likely differ from those in blood. Compared with non-shared clonotypes, clonotypes shared by all four sorted-subset donors had higher generation probabilities.

The V end gives up 0 bases and the J end 6 bases, leaving 3 bases in the junction not matched to a gene. In the germline V gene, CDR1 corresponds to ENHRY and CDR2 to SYGVKD. From the cysteine up to the phenylalanine, the CDR3 has a length of 15 residues. Only the CDR3 portion is preserved as DNA: 45 bases, with reading frame beginning at the first base. The donors were healthy, HIV-negative adults with no recently reported acute infections or vaccinations. Every donor was a Caucasian adult living in Nashville, Tennessee, USA. Magnetic negative selection was used to enrich CD4+ T cells, after which naive cells were positively selected on CD45RA and the negative fraction became the memory subset. Blood was collected by leukapheresis, and PBMCs were isolated by Ficoll-Histopaque density gradient centrifugation and then cryopreserved in liquid nitrogen vapor phase. Analytical flow cytometry was used to check the purity and quantity of every magnetically sorted T cell population. From each sorted fraction, genomic DNA was isolated and quantified by UV absorbance on a Nanodrop 2000c.

Using the deep immunoSEQ assay, multiplex PCR amplified TCR CDR3 regions from genomic DNA. For each cell subset, the extracted genomic DNA was distributed evenly across all wells of several immunoSEQ 96-well plates, and each plate served as one replicate. For sorted subsets, 150 to 200 ng genomic DNA, equal to 30,000 to 35,000 T cell genomes, was loaded into each replicate PCR. Purified libraries were quantified with a Qubit 3.0 fluorometer, sized on a Bioanalyzer 2100, and re-quantified with the KAPA Library Quantification kit. A separate single-read 150-cycle Illumina NextSeq 550 flow cell was used to sequence each immunoSEQ 96-well plate. Turning to the authors' computational methods: Because the immunoSEQ output held only junctional sequences and lacked quality scores, the filtering could not match the filtering applied to full-length reads. To assign V/J genes and CDR3, sequences were annotated using PyIR, a Python wrapper for IgBLAST v1.9, with IMGT germline references. Reads with weak V/J assignments (E-value above 1e-6), missing CDR3, stop codons, out-of-frame junctions, or ambiguous translated residues were removed. V3J clonotypes were defined as sequences sharing the same inferred V gene, J gene, and CDR3 amino acid sequence. Percentage overlap between repertoires was computed as shared unique clonotypes divided by the size of the smaller repertoire. Repertoire richness was assessed with RTK rarefaction, the Chao1 estimator, and Recon v2.1 estimates of unobserved clonotypes. Generation probabilities were computed with OLGA for all TCRbeta clonotypes obtained by the gDNA method from several donors. TCRdb carries this immuneACCESS record with in-frame sequences only. Its versions omit some clonotypes, under half of them owing to an unresolved V gene in the studies checked, with the rest unexplained. The V and J calls and clone size were taken over from that table, and D and trimming were inferred from the DNA. In all, the sample holds 550,000 to 700,000 clones, and around 78% of those were seen once. The ten top clones hold 1.5% to 2% of the sample.

This sequence was found in a woman in her 30s in good health. The V and J genes are TRBV10-3 and TRBJ2-1, and 9 junctional nucleotides match TRBD2. The sample was memory CD4+ T cells sorted from blood. This specimen's cell subset or site label, interpreted: CD45RA-negative fraction. The sequence in DNA is TGTGCCATCAGTGAGTCGAATAGCGGGAGCAATGAGCAGTTCTTC. Protein translation: CAISESNSGSNEQFF.